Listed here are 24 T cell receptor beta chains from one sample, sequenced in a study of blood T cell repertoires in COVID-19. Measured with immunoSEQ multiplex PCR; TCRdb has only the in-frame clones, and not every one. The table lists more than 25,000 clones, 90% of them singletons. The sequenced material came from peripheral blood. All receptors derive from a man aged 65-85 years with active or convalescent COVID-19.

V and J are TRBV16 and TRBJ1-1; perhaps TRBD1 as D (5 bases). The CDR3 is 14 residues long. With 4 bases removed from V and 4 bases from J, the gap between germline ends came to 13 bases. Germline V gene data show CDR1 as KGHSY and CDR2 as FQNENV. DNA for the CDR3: TGTGCCAGCAGCCTCCAGCAGGGAGGCACTGAAGCTTTCTTT. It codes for CASSLQQGGTEAFF.

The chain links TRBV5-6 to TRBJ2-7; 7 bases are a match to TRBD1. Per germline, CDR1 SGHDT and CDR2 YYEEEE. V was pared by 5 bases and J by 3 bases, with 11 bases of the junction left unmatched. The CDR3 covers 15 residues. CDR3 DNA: TGTGCCAGCAGGTCGGAAAGGACAGGCGTCTACGAGCAGTACTTC. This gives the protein CASRSERTGVYEQYF.

CDR3 sequence (DNA): TGCGCCAGCAGCCAAGTCGGGGGGAGGTGGAGCACTGAAGCTTTCTTT. Its translation is CASSQVGGRWSTEAFF. V and J are TRBV4-1 and TRBJ1-1; D is perhaps TRBD1 (5 bases). V dropped 1 base and J dropped 4 bases, with 16 bases sitting between them. This CDR3 region has 16 residues. Germline V lookup: CDR1 MGHRA, CDR2 YSYEKL.

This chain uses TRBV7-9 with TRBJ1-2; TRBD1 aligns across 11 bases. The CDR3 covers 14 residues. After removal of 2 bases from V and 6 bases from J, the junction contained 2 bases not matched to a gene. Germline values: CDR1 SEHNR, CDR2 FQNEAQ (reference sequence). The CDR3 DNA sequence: TGTGCCAGCAGCTTACCGGACAGGGGGCATGGCTACACCTTC. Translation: CASSLPDRGHGYTF.

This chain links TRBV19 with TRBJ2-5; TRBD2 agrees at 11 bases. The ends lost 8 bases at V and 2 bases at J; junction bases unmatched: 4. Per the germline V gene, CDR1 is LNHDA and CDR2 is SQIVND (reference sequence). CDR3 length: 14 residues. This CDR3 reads CASRGLAEQETQYF. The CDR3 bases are TGTGCCAGTCGGGGACTAGCGGAGCAAGAGACCCAGTACTTC.

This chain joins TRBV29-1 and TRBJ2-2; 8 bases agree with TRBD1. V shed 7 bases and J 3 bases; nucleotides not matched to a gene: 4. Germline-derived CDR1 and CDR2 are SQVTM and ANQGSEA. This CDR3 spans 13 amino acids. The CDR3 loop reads CSAGQGYTGELFF. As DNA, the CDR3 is TGCAGCGCCGGACAGGGATACACCGGGGAGCTGTTTTTT.

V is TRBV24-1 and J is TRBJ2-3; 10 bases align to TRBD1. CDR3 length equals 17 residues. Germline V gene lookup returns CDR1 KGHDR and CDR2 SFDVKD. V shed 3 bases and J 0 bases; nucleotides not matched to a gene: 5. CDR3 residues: CATSDLWTGGSTDTQYF. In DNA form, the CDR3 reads TGTGCCACCAGTGATCTATGGACAGGGGGGAGCACAGATACGCAGTATTTT.

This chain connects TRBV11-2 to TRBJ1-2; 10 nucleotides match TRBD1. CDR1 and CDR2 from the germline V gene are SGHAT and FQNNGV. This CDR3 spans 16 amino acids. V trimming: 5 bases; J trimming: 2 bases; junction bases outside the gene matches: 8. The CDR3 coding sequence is TGTGCCAGCAGCCCGGGGACAGGGGCGGTGAACTATGGCTACACCTTC. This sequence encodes CASSPGTGAVNYGYTF.

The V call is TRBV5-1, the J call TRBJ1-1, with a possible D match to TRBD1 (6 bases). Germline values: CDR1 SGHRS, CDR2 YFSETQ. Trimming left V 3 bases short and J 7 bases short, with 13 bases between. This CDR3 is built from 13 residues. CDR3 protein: CASSSERGSEAFF. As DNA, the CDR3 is TGCGCCAGCAGCTCAGAAAGGGGGAGTGAAGCTTTCTTT. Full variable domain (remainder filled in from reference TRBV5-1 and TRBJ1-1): KAGVTQTPRYLIKTRGQQVTLSCSPISGHRSVSWYQQTPGQGLQFLFEYFSETQRNKGNFPGRFSGRQFSNSRSEMNVSTLELGDSALYLCASSSERGSEAFFGQGTRLTVV.

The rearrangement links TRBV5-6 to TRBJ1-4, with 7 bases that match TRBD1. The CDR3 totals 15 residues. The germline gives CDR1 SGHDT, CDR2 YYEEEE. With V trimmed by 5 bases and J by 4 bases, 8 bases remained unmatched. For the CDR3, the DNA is TGTGCCAGCAGGGTGAGGGGGCTCGGTAATGAAAAACTGTTTTTT. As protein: CASRVRGLGNEKLFF.

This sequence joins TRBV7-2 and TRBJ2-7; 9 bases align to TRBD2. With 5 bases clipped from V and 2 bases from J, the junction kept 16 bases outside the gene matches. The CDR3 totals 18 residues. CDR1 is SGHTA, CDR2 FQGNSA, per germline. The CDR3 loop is CASSLHGGAGGGPYEQYF. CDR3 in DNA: TGTGCCAGCAGCCTTCATGGGGGAGCGGGAGGAGGTCCCTACGAGCAGTACTTC. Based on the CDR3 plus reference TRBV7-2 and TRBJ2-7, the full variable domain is GAGVSQSPSNKVTEKGKDVELRCDPISGHTALYWYRQSLGQGLEFLIYFQGNSAPDKSGLPSDRFSAERTGGSVSTLTIQRTQQEDSAVYLCASSLHGGAGGGPYEQYFGPGTRLTVT.

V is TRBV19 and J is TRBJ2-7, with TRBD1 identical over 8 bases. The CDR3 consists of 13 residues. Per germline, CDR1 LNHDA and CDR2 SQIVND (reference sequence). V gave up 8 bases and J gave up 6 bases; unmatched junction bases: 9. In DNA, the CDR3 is TGTGCCAGTGCCGGACAGGGTTTTGGCGAGCAGTACTTC. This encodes CASAGQGFGEQYF.

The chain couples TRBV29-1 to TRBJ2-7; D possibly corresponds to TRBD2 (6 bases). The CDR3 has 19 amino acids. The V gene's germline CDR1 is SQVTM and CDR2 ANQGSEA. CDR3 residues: CSRRVVEDNGPDYAYEQYF. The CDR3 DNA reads TGCAGTCGGCGGGTGGTTGAGGATAATGGACCGGACTATGCCTACGAGCAGTACTTC.

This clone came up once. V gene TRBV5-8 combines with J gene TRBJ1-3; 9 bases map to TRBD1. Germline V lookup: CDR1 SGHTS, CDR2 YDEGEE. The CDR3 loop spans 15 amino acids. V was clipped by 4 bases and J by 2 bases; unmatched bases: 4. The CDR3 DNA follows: TGTGCCAGCAGCCCCCGGGACAGGGCTGGAAACACCATATATTTT. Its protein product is CASSPRDRAGNTIYF.

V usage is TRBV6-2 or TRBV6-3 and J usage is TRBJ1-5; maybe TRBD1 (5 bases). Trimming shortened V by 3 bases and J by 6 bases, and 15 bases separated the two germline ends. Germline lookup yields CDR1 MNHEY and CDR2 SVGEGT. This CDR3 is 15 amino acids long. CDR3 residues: CASSYGRVAAQPQHF. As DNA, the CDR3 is TGTGCCAGCAGTTATGGCAGGGTGGCGGCTCAGCCCCAGCATTTT.

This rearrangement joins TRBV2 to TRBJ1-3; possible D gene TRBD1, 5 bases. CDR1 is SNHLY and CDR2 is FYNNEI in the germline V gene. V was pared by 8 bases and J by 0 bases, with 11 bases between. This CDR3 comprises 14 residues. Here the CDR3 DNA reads TGTGCCAGCGTCGAACAGGTCTCTGGAAACACCATATATTTT. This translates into CASVEQVSGNTIYF.

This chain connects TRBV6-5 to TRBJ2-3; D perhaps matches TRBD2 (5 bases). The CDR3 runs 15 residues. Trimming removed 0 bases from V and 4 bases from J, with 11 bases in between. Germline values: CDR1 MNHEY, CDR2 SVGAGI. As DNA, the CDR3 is TGTGCCAGCAGTTACTCCGCCAAGGACTCAGATACGCAGTATTTT. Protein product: CASSYSAKDSDTQYF.

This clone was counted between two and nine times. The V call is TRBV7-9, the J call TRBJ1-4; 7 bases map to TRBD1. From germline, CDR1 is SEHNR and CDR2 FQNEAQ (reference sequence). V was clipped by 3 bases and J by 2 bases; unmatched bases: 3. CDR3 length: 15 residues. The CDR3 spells CASSFSGGTNEKLFF. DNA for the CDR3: TGTGCCAGCAGCTTTTCAGGGGGGACTAATGAAAAACTGTTTTTT.

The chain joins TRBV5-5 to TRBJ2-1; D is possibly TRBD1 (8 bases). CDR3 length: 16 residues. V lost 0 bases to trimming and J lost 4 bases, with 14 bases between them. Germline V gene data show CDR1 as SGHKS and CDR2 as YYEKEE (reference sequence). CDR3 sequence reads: CASSLEDRGGYNEQFF. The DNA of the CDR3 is TGTGCCAGCAGCTTGGAAGACAGGGGAGGGTACAATGAGCAGTTCTTC.

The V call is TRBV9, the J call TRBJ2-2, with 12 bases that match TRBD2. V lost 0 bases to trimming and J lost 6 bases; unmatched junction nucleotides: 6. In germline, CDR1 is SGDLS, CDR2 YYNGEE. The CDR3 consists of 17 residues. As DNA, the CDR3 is TGTGCCAGCAGCGTAGCGCTAGCGGGAGGGCGTCCCGGGGAGCTGTTTTTT. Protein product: CASSVALAGGRPGELFF.

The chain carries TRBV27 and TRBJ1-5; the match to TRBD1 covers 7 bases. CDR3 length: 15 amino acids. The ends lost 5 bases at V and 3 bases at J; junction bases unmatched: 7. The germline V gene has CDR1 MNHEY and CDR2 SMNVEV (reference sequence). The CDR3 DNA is TGTGCCAGCAGTCCCGGGACAGAGTTCAATCAGCCCCAGCATTTT. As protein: CASSPGTEFNQPQHF.

The CDR3 nucleotides read TGTGCCAGCAGTGCCATCGGGACAGGGACCTACGAGCAGTACTTC. Encoded protein: CASSAIGTGTYEQYF. This chain uses TRBV27 with TRBJ2-7, with 9 bases aligning to TRBD1. After removal of 5 bases from V and 2 bases from J, the junction contained 7 bases not matched to a gene. Germline V gene data show CDR1 as MNHEY and CDR2 as SMNVEV (reference sequence). This CDR3 contains 15 residues.

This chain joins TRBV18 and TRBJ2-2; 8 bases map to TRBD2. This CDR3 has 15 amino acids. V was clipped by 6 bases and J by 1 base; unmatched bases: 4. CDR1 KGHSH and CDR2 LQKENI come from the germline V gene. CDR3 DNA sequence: TGTGCCAGCTCTTCACTAGCGGTGAACACCGGGGAGCTGTTTTTT. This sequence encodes CASSSLAVNTGELFF. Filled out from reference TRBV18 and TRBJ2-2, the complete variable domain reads NAGVMQNPRHLVRRRGQEARLRCSPMKGHSHVYWYRQLPEEGLKFMVYLQKENIIDESGMPKERFSAEFPKEGPSILRIQQVVRGDSAAYFCASSSLAVNTGELFFGEGSRLTVL.

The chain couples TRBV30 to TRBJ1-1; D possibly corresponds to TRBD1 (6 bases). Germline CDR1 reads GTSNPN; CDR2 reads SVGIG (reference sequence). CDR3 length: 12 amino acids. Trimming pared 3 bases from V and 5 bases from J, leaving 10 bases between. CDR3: CAWRGDITEAFF. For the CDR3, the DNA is TGTGCCTGGAGGGGGGACATAACTGAAGCTTTCTTT.